This T cell receptor beta chain was documented in a study of T cell responses to AZD1222 COVID-19 vaccine. Study summary: Researchers grouped second doses given at about 4 or about 12 weeks into one pool.

Here immunoSEQ multiplex PCR was the method, and the copy in TCRdb shows in-frame clones only, minus some. Of some 130,000 clones in the sample, approximately 88% were seen once. Concerning this clone: Its cognate antigen is unknown.

General study points: After the peak T cell response, and only then, were repertoires sampled. Recipients of two AZD1222 doses showed rising Spike-specific TCR breadth and depth.

CDR3 length equals 17 residues. J gave up 2 bases and V 9 bases, and 12 bases lay outside the gene matches. Germline V gives CDR1 LNHDA, CDR2 SQIVND (reference sequence). The input for sequencing was peripheral blood, taken on day 0 of AZD1222 vaccination. The receptor was isolated from an adult in good health. This chain uses TRBV19 with TRBJ2-6, with 8 bases fitting TRBD1. The CDR3 coding sequence is TGTGCCAGACGCTCCGGGACAGGTCACGCTGGGGCCAACGTCCTGACTTTC. Its translation: CARRSGTGHAGANVLTF. Using reference TRBV19 and TRBJ2-6 for the parts outside the CDR3, the full variable domain is DGGITQSPKYLFRKEGQNVTLSCEQNLNHDAMYWYRQDPGQGLRLIYYSQIVNDFQKGDIAEGYSVSREKKESFPLTVTSAQKNPTAFYLCARRSGTGHAGANVLTFGAGSRLTVL.